This T cell receptor beta chain was observed in a study of T-cell memory formation after mild COVID-19. TCRdb passed the 5' RACE reads through MiXCR, listing each CDR3 protein once. The repertoire includes 530,000 or so distinct CDR3 sequences, around 16% of them detected once, and about 8.1% sits in the top ten. Regarding this clonotype: Its antigen is not known.

Study results and caveats: Detection of some responders pre-infection suggested pre-existing cross-reactive memory T cells participated. Those CD4+ clones that contracted were mainly in CM and EM (CD8+ ones in EMRA).

This CDR3 region has 16 residues. Looked up from germline, CDR1 is SGHVS and CDR2 is FNYEAQ. V gave up 4 bases and J gave up 0 bases; unmatched junction bases: 7. Sequencing was done on a sample of PBMCs or a T cell subset sorted from them (not recorded which). The clonotype originates from an adult woman who had mild COVID-19 (a few samples of this study predate the infection). Cell type and time point are not known. V gene TRBV7-6 combines with J gene TRBJ2-3; 7 bases are a match to TRBD1. CDR3: CASSYRDSPSTDTQYF. The CDR3 DNA reads TGTGCCAGCAGCTACCGGGACAGCCCTAGCACAGATACGCAGTATTTT. Based on the CDR3 plus reference TRBV7-6 and TRBJ2-3, the full variable domain is GAGVSQSPRYKVTKRGQDVALRCDPISGHVSLYWYRQALGQGPEFLTYFNYEAQQDKSGLPNDRFSAERPEGSISTLTIQRTEQRDSAMYRCASSYRDSPSTDTQYFGPGTRLTVL.